The 27 T cell receptor beta chains given below trace back to one sample, sequenced in a study of T cell responses to AZD1222 COVID-19 vaccine (dated by TCRdb to the early 2020s). In light of the paper, this sample's time point label describes: about 28 days (+/-7) after the second vaccine dose. Library construction relied on the immunoSEQ multiplex PCR assay. TCRdb's version of the immuneACCESS table is confined to in-frame rearrangements and falls short of the full clone set. An unresolved V gene accounts for under half of the shortfall where checked; the remainder is of unknown origin. For this sample there are around 100,000 clones; roughly nine tenths appear just once. The top ten constitute around 2.3% of the sample. The starting material was peripheral blood, obtained 28 days after the second AZD1222 dose. Receptor source: an adult who received the AZD1222 COVID-19 vaccine.

The chain combines TRBV30 with TRBJ1-2, with 8 bases matching TRBD1. V dropped 2 bases and J dropped 5; count of bases not matched to a gene: 4. The CDR3 has 13 amino acids. The germline V gene encodes CDR1 GTSNPN and CDR2 SVGIG (reference sequence). For the CDR3, the DNA is TGTGCCTGGAGTCCGGACAGGGATTATGGCTACACCTTC. It encodes CAWSPDRDYGYTF.

This chain connects TRBV5-1 to TRBJ2-1; TRBD1 is a possible D gene (6 bases). CDR1 and CDR2 (germline): SGHRS, YFSETQ. The V end was cut by 0 bases, the J end by 3 bases, with 16 bases between. The CDR3 runs to 17 residues. Here the CDR3 DNA reads TGCGCCAGCAGCTTGGGGGGGCAGGGAGCCTTCTACAATGAGCAGTTCTTC. It is translated as CASSLGGQGAFYNEQFF.

The chain couples TRBV15 to TRBJ1-4; 7 nucleotides align to TRBD1. V shed 1 base and J 1 base; nucleotides not matched to a gene: 3. Germline V lookup: CDR1 LNHNV, CDR2 YYDKDF (reference sequence). The CDR3 length is 16 residues. In DNA form, the CDR3 reads TGTGCCACCAGCAGAGGGCAGGGGGTAACTAATGAAAAACTGTTTTTT. Residues: CATSRGQGVTNEKLFF.

The chain links TRBV27 to TRBJ1-6; 9 bases align to TRBD1. V was clipped by 4 bases and J by 7 bases; unmatched bases: 8. Germline CDR1 reads MNHEY; CDR2 reads SMNVEV (reference sequence). This CDR3 is built from 16 residues. CDR3 coding DNA: TGTGCCAGCAGTTGGACAGGGGAAACAGAAAATTCACCCCTCCACTTT. The encoded protein is CASSWTGETENSPLHF.

This chain joins TRBV2 and TRBJ2-2, with D perhaps TRBD2 (5 bases). The CDR3 has 16 amino acids. Germline CDR1 and CDR2: SNHLY and FYNNEI. Trimming took off 4 bases at V and 3 bases at J, with 15 bases between the two ends. This CDR3 is CASSARRLRDTGELFF. The CDR3 bases are TGTGCCAGCAGTGCTCGCCGACTAAGGGACACCGGGGAGCTGTTTTTT.

The chain links TRBV7-9 to TRBJ2-1, with D perhaps TRBD2 (5 bases). Germline lookup yields CDR1 SEHNR and CDR2 FQNEAQ (reference sequence). This CDR3 has 16 residues. Trimming cost V 1 base and J 0 bases, with 10 bases left between them. CDR3 coding DNA: TGTGCCAGCAGCTTAGAGCGGTGGGTCTCCTACAATGAGCAGTTCTTC. This sequence encodes CASSLERWVSYNEQFF.

The gene calls are TRBV5-6 and TRBJ2-7; D possibly uses TRBD1 or TRBD2 (5 bases each). Trimming removed 1 base from V and 0 bases from J, with 14 bases in between. This CDR3 is 16 amino acids long. Germline V gene data show CDR1 as SGHDT and CDR2 as YYEEEE. CDR3 DNA: TGTGCCAGCAGCTTGTTGGGGACCGATCACTCCTACGAGCAGTACTTC. Translating it yields CASSLLGTDHSYEQYF.

The chain carries TRBV6-5 and TRBJ1-5; D possibly corresponds to TRBD1 (6 bases). The CDR3 totals 15 residues. Germline CDR1 MNHEY, CDR2 SVGAGI. The V end lost 6 bases, the J end lost 1 base, and 13 bases lay between the germline ends. The CDR3 region has the DNA TGTGCCAGCAGCAAGGGGGGTCTAAGCAATCAGCCCCAGCATTTT. Amino acids: CASSKGGLSNQPQHF.

In this sample, this clone turned up a few times. The CDR3 nucleotides read TGTGCCTGGAGTGTAGAAGGGTTTGATACAGATACGCAGTATTTT. Protein product: CAWSVEGFDTDTQYF. The chain uses TRBV30 and TRBJ2-3; D gene unclear. Germline assignment: CDR1 GTSNPN and CDR2 SVGIG (reference sequence). V lost 0 bases and J 3 bases, leaving 13 bases between the germline ends. The CDR3 has 15 amino acids.

The chain couples TRBV5-1 to TRBJ2-1, with D possibly TRBD1 on 6 matching bases. Germline V gives CDR1 SGHRS, CDR2 YFSETQ. This CDR3 comprises 15 residues. V dropped 3 bases and J dropped 2 bases, with 12 bases sitting between them. This CDR3 is CASSSGQPPYNEQFF. In DNA, the CDR3 is TGCGCCAGCAGCTCTGGACAGCCCCCCTACAATGAGCAGTTCTTC.

J is TRBJ2-1 and V is TRBV30; 8 bases match TRBD2. This CDR3 contains 17 residues. The trim removed 0 bases at V and 6 bases at J, leaving 13 bases unmatched. Per germline, CDR1 GTSNPN and CDR2 SVGIG (reference sequence). DNA for the CDR3: TGTGCCTGGAGTGTTAGGTGGCTAGCGGGCCAACCCAATGAGCAGTTCTTC. Its translation is CAWSVRWLAGQPNEQFF.

The chain is built from TRBV5-4 and TRBJ2-7; D unclear. Germline CDR1 reads SGHNT; CDR2 reads YYREEE (reference sequence). This CDR3 spans 13 amino acids. The V end was cut by 4 bases, the J end by 1 base, with 9 bases between. The CDR3 DNA sequence: TGTGCCAGCAGCGAAGGACCATCCTACGAGCAGTACTTC. Protein: CASSEGPSYEQYF.

The chain links TRBV28 to TRBJ2-2, with 8 nucleotides matching TRBD2. The CDR3 is 15 amino acids. V shed 6 bases and J 2 bases; nucleotides not matched to a gene: 5. CDR1 MDHEN and CDR2 SYDVKM come from the germline V gene. The DNA of the CDR3 is TGTGCCAGCAGCTTTAGCGGGGCCAACACCGGGGAGCTGTTTTTT. Translation: CASSFSGANTGELFF.

This chain joins TRBV28 and TRBJ1-5; tentatively, D is TRBD1 (6 bases). The germline V and J ends were trimmed by 6 bases and 6 bases, with 15 bases remaining between them. In germline, CDR1 is MDHEN, CDR2 SYDVKM. The CDR3 runs to 14 residues. In nucleotides, the CDR3 is TGTGCCAGCAGCTTAGGGGGAGGTGGTCAGCCCCAGCATTTT. Its protein is CASSLGGGGQPQHF.

The CDR3 DNA sequence: TGTGCCAGCAGCTTAGCCAGAACTAGAGATGAGCAGTTCTTC. It specifies CASSLARTRDEQFF. The V and J genes are TRBV7-8 and TRBJ2-1; D might be TRBD2 (5 bases). V was clipped by 0 bases and J by 8 bases, with 11 bases between them. CDR3 size: 14 residues. Germline V gene data show CDR1 as SGHVS and CDR2 as FQNEAQ.

The V and J genes are TRBV18 and TRBJ1-6; tentative D call: TRBD1 (6 bases). The germline CDR1 and CDR2 sequences are KGHSH and LQKENI. The V end was cut by 3 bases, the J end by 5 bases, with 11 bases between. The CDR3 sequence is 15 residues long. CDR3 in amino acids: CASSPRTVNNSPLHF. The CDR3 DNA reads TGTGCCAGCTCACCTAGGACAGTGAATAATTCACCCCTCCACTTT.

The rearrangement joins TRBV29-1 to TRBJ1-2; 8 bases match TRBD1. Germline V gives CDR1 SQVTM, CDR2 ANQGSEA. V shed 5 bases, J shed 2 bases, and the junction held 7 bases outside the gene matches. The CDR3 covers 14 residues. The CDR3 here is CSVTRQGRNYGYTF. DNA of the CDR3: TGCAGCGTTACTCGACAGGGGAGGAACTATGGCTACACCTTC.

The chain uses TRBV11-2 and TRBJ2-3; D ambiguous. The CDR3 is made up of 14 amino acids. V was shortened by 2 bases and J by 5 bases, with 11 bases between the two germline ends. The germline V gene encodes CDR1 SGHAT and CDR2 FQNNGV. The CDR3 region has the DNA TGTGCCAGCAGCTTATTGCCGGCGGTAGATACGCAGTATTTT. Translation gives CASSLLPAVDTQYF.

The chain links TRBV9 to TRBJ1-3; possible D gene TRBD1, 6 bases. Germline-derived CDR1 and CDR2 are SGDLS and YYNGEE. The CDR3 is 21 amino acids. The ends were cut back, 4 bases at V and 1 base at J, with 30 bases in the middle. DNA of the CDR3: TGTGCCAGCAGCCCGCGAACTCCAGGAGGACGCGGGGGCTATTCTGGAAACACCATATATTTT. This codes for CASSPRTPGGRGGYSGNTIYF.

V gene TRBV5-1 combines with J gene TRBJ1-5; D might be TRBD1 (6 bases). Germline V gene lookup returns CDR1 SGHRS and CDR2 YFSETQ. Between the trimmed V and J ends, which lost 0 bases and 7 bases, there was a span of 8 bases. The CDR3 is made up of 13 amino acids. The CDR3 spells CASSLEGGQPQHF. The CDR3 nucleotides are TGCGCCAGCAGCTTGGAGGGGGGACAGCCCCAGCATTTT.

The DNA for the CDR3 is TGTGCCTGGGACCGGGACAGCATTTCACCCCTCCACTTT. The encoded protein is CAWDRDSISPLHF. The chain uses TRBV30 and TRBJ1-6; 7 bases are a match to TRBD1. Trimming took 5 bases from V and 9 from J; bases not matched to a gene: 7. This CDR3 has 13 amino acids. Germline V gene sequence: CDR1 GTSNPN, CDR2 SVGIG (reference sequence).

The chain employs TRBV6-5 and TRBJ2-1; 14 nucleotides agree with TRBD2. CDR3 size: 15 residues. The germline V gene has CDR1 MNHEY and CDR2 SVGAGI. V shed 5 bases and J 7 bases; nucleotides not matched to a gene: 4. DNA of the CDR3: TGTGCCAGCAGTCGACTAGCGGGAGGGCCAAATGAGCAGTTCTTC. Translated, it gives CASSRLAGGPNEQFF.

The J gene is TRBJ2-7, the V gene TRBV20-1; no reliable D call. The V gene's germline CDR1 is DFQATT and CDR2 SNEGSKA (reference sequence). V was cut by 3 bases and J by 3 bases, with 9 bases left in between. CDR3 size: 12 residues. The CDR3 protein is CSASPENYEQYF. CDR3 coding DNA: TGCAGTGCTAGTCCTGAGAACTACGAGCAGTACTTC.

The chain couples TRBV10-1 to TRBJ2-7; D call uncertain. The V gene lost 2 bases and the J gene lost 6 bases, with 11 bases spanning the gap. Looked up from germline, CDR1 is WNHNN and CDR2 is SYGVQD (reference sequence). This CDR3 is 13 amino acids long. The CDR3 region is CASSEPAWGEQYF. Here the CDR3 DNA reads TGCGCCAGCAGTGAGCCGGCCTGGGGCGAGCAGTACTTC.

The chain recombines TRBV19 with TRBJ1-5; D is ambiguous. The CDR3 covers 16 residues. V was shortened by 6 bases and J by 1 base, with 16 bases between the two germline ends. Germline V gives CDR1 LNHDA, CDR2 SQIVND (reference sequence). The CDR3 loop is CASRAHIGDSNQPQHF. The CDR3 DNA reads TGTGCCAGTAGAGCCCATATCGGAGACAGCAATCAGCCCCAGCATTTT.

This rearrangement joins TRBV5-6 to TRBJ1-3, with D hard to call. Germline-derived CDR1 and CDR2 are SGHDT and YYEEEE. The CDR3 loop spans 18 amino acids. Trimming took off 0 bases at V and 0 bases at J, with 16 bases between the two ends. The chain's CDR3 is CASSLGLGEWDSGNTIYF. The DNA for the CDR3 is TGTGCCAGCAGCTTGGGGCTTGGGGAATGGGACTCTGGAAACACCATATATTTT.

The gene calls are TRBV5-5 and TRBJ1-2; a possible D gene is TRBD1 (5 bases). Germline lookup yields CDR1 SGHKS and CDR2 YYEKEE (reference sequence). The CDR3 consists of 14 residues. Trimming cost V 4 bases and J 5 bases, with 15 bases left between them. The CDR3, as DNA: TGTGCCAGCAGCCGTCTGGGCAGGGAATATGGCTACACCTTC. Its protein is CASSRLGREYGYTF.